These T cell receptor beta chains were read from a single sample in a study of T-cell memory formation after mild COVID-19. TCRdb reprocessed the 5' RACE reads via MiXCR and lists one record per CDR3 protein. The profile shows more than 25,000 distinct CDR3 sequences, roughly a sixth of them singletons. The sequenced sample was PBMCs or a T cell subset sorted from them (not recorded which). These receptor sequences come from an adult who had mild COVID-19 (a few samples of this study predate the infection). Cell type and time point are not known. The CDR3 runs from the conserved cysteine through the conserved F or W. The D gene is left open where the match is weak. Rows give clone size only sometimes, using once, few, many, or a class for an expanded clone.

D,size,J,V,DNA,CDR3
NA,once,TRBJ1-2,TRBV6-5,TGTGCCAGCAGTTACTCGGGAGGGTCGGGCTACACCTTC,CASSYSGGSGYTF
NA,few,TRBJ2-6,TRBV7-2,TGTGCCAGCAGCTCCCGTGGCACTGGGGCCAACGTCCTGACTTTC,CASSSRGTGANVLTF
NA,many,TRBJ1-1,TRBV2,TGTGCCAGCATCCCTCCCAGGAGCAGGGACACTGAAGCTTTCTTT,CASIPPRSRDTEAFF
NA,many,TRBJ2-2,TRBV5-1,TGCGCCAGCAGCTCCCAGTCGCAGGGAAACACCGGGGAGCTGTTTTTT,CASSSQSQGNTGELFF
NA,many,TRBJ1-1,TRBV5-1,TGCGCCAGCAGCTTGTCAGTCAGGCGTGGGCACACTGAAGCTTTCTTT,CASSLSVRRGHTEAFF
TRBD2,NA,TRBJ2-4,TRBV10-3,TGTGCCATCAGTGCGGCTAGCGGGACGCTAACTCTAGCCAAAAACATTCAGTACTTC,CAISAASGTLTLAKNIQYF
NA,many,TRBJ1-1,TRBV5-1,TGCGCCAGCAGCTTAGCGTTTCCGAACACTGAAGCTTTCTTT,CASSLAFPNTEAFF
TRBD2,NA,TRBJ2-1,TRBV11-2,TGTGCCGTAGCCTGGGGTTGGACTAGCGGGGGTAATGAGCAGTTCTTC,CAVAWGWTSGGNEQFF
NA,NA,TRBJ1-3,TRBV19,TGTGCCAGTAGTATAGAGGGAAACACCATATATTTT,CASSIEGNTIYF
TRBD1,NA,TRBJ1-6,TRBV7-6,TGTGCCAGCAGCCTTGGGACAGGGGGGGGTTCACCCCTCCACTTT,CASSLGTGGGSPLHF
NA,many,TRBJ1-3,TRBV12-3/TRBV12-4,TGTGCCAGCAGCCCTCAAGCGAAGGTCCCCTCTGGAAACACCATATATTTT,CASSPQAKVPSGNTIYF
TRBD2,many,TRBJ2-7,TRBV5-1,TGCGCCAGCAGCTTGGAACTAGCGGGAGCGGGCTACGAGCAGTACTTC,CASSLELAGAGYEQYF
NA,many,TRBJ2-2,TRBV24-1,TGTGCCACCAGTGAAGGGGTTTGGACCGGGGAGCTGTTTTTT,CATSEGVWTGELFF
NA,many,TRBJ2-7,TRBV27,TGTGCCAGCAGCCGACCAGGGACCGAGCAGTACTTC,CASSRPGTEQYF
TRBD2,many,TRBJ2-1,TRBV29-1,TGCAGCGTCCTCGGACTAGCTCAGGATGAGCAGTTCTTC,CSVLGLAQDEQFF
TRBD2,many,TRBJ2-3,TRBV20-1,TGCAGTGCTCCTACTAGCGGGAGTTTTGGAGATACGCAGTATTTT,CSAPTSGSFGDTQYF
TRBD1,many,TRBJ2-7,TRBV20-1,TGCAGTGCTAGAGTGGGACAGACCCCCTACGAGCAGTACTTC,CSARVGQTPYEQYF